This T cell receptor beta chain was found in a study of control samples from healthy donors and cancer patients. The ends were cut back, 0 bases at V and 4 bases at J, with 22 bases in the middle. CDR3 length equals 18 residues. Per the germline V gene, CDR1 is SGDLS and CDR2 is YYNGEE. Method: immunoSEQ multiplex PCR; TCRdb's copy keeps in-frame clones and lacks some. Among around 53,000 clones listed, 80% to 90% were seen once. The sample was PBMCs. The V call is TRBV9, the J call TRBJ2-5, with D perhaps TRBD1 or TRBD2 (5 bases each). The sequence came from a woman in her 50s with lung cancer. CDR3 sequence (DNA): TGTGCCAGCAGCGTAGGCGTTTCGGGTGGGGGAATGGTAGAGACCCAGTACTTC. Its translation is CASSVGVSGGGMVETQYF.